This T cell receptor beta chain was observed in a study of Graves' ophthalmopathy and Graves' hyperthyroidism. Amplified TCR beta CDR3 regions were obtained using RNA transcripts as template. First-round RT-PCR used HTBI primers; second-round multiplex PCR followed. TCRdb re-analysed the multiplex PCR reads in MiXCR, keeping a single row per CDR3 protein. In the table there are about 240,000 distinct CDR3 sequences, around 45% of which are singletons. There are a few counts of this clonotype. The V end was cut by 5 bases, the J end by 0 bases, with 16 bases between. Germline V gene sequence: CDR1 SGHNT, CDR2 YENEEA. The CDR3 is 17 residues long.

Sequencing input: peripheral blood. V and J are TRBV11-3 and TRBJ2-2; D is unclear. The source is an adult man with Graves' ophthalmopathy. The CDR3 bases are TGTGCCAGCAGCCTCTGGAACCGACGGACGAACACCGGGGAGCTGTTTTTT. The encoded protein is CASSLWNRRTNTGELFF. The complete variable domain, with remaining parts taken from reference TRBV11-3 and TRBJ2-2, reads EAGVVQSPRYKIIEKKQPVAFWCNPISGHNTLYWYLQNLGQGPELLIRYENEEAVDDSQLPKDRFSAERLKGVDSTLKIQPAELGDSAVYLCASSLWNRRTNTGELFFGEGSRLTVL.